This T cell receptor beta chain originates from a study of blood T cell repertoires in COVID-19. The cohort comprised adults aged about 18 to 100 years residing in 24 US areas. Donors were grouped by their self-reported clinical history. The CDR3 length is 15 residues. Unmatched junction bases numbered 6, after V lost 6 bases and J lost 4 bases. In germline, CDR1 is KGHSH, CDR2 LQKENI. In the original analysis: The assay estimated nucleated cells by amplifying reference gene primers. Libraries were prepared by immunoSEQ multiplex PCR; TCRdb keeps only in-frame clonotypes and omits some of them. D and trimming come from the DNA, and the V and J calls and clone size come from that table. The sample yields about 280,000 clones, 70% to 90% seen once.

The sample was PBMCs or T cells enriched from blood (not recorded which). The receptor was derived from a woman aged 55-69 years in a cohort exposed to, infected with or recovered from COVID-19 (not recorded which). The chain is built from TRBV18 and TRBJ2-5; TRBD2 aligns across 12 bases. The DNA for the CDR3 is TGTGCCAGCTCCCCTCCGGGACTAGCGGGAGAGACCCAGTACTTC. Protein product: CASSPPGLAGETQYF.